The present entry profiles one T cell receptor beta chain with its context. Antigen unknown. V was pared by 5 bases and J by 0 bases, with 4 bases of the junction left unmatched. This CDR3 contains 14 residues. The germline V gene encodes CDR1 MNHEY and CDR2 SMNVEV (reference sequence). Here immunoSEQ multiplex PCR was the method, and the copy in TCRdb shows in-frame clones only, minus some. The sample yields 65,000 to 95,000 clones, approximately 81% seen once. The sample is drawn from a study of T cell responses to AZD1222 COVID-19 vaccine. Overall study findings and caveats: Vaccination with two AZD1222 doses was followed by a rise in Spike-specific TCR breadth and depth. Spike regions recognized by vaccine-associated CD4 TCRs spanned the protein, led by 160-218 and 743-854.

This clonotype was sampled from an adult in good health. The genes are TRBV27 and TRBJ2-7, with 7 bases matching TRBD1. The material sequenced was peripheral blood, taken on day 0 of AZD1222 vaccination. The CDR3 DNA follows: TGTGCCAGCAGTAGGGGACAGCTCTCCTACGAGCAGTACTTC. Protein product: CASSRGQLSYEQYF.